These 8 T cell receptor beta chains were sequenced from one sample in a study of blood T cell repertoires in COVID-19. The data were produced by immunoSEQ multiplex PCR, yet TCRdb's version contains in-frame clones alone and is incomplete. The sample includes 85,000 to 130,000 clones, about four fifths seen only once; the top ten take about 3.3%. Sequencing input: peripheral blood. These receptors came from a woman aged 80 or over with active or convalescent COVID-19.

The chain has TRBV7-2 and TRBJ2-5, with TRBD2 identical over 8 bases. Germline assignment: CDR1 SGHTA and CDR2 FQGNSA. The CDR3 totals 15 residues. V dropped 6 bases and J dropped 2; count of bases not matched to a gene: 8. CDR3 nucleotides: TGTGCCAGCAGATTTAGCGGGACTACACAAGAGACCCAGTACTTC. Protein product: CASRFSGTTQETQYF.

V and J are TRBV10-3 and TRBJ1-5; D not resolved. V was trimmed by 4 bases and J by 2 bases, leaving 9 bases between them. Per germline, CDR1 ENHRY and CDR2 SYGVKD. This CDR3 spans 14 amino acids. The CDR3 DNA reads TGTGCCATCAGTGGTCGGGAGGGCAATCAGCCCCAGCATTTT. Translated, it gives CAISGREGNQPQHF.

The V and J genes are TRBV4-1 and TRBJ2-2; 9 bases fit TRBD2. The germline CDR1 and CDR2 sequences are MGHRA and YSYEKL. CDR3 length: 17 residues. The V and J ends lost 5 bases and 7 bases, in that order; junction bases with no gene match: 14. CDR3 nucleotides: TGCGCCAGCAGCATTCCTGCGCAGCGGGGGGAACACGGGGAGCTGTTTTTT. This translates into CASSIPAQRGEHGELFF.

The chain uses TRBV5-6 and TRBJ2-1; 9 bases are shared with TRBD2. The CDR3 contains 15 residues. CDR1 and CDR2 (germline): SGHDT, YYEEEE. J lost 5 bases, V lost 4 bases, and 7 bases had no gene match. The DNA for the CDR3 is TGTGCCAGCAGCCCAAGACTAGCGGCCAACAATGAGCAGTTCTTC. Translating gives CASSPRLAANNEQFF.

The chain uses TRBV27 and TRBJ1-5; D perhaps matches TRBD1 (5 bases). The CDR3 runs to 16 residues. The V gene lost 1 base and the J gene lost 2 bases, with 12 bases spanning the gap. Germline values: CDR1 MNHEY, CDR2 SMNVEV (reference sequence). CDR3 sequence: CASSLFRGFGNQPQHF. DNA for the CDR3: TGTGCCAGCAGTTTATTTAGGGGATTTGGCAATCAGCCCCAGCATTTT.

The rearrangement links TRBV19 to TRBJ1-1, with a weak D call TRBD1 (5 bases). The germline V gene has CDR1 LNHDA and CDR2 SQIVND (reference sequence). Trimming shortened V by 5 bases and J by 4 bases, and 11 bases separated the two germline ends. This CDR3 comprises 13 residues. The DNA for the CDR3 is TGTGCCAGTAGTGTCAAGGGGCCCACTGAAGCTTTCTTT. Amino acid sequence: CASSVKGPTEAFF.

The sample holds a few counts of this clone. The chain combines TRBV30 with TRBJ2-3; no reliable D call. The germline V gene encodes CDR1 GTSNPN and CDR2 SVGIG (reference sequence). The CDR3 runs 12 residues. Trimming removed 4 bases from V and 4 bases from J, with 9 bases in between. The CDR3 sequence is CAWIHQADTQYF. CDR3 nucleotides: TGTGCCTGGATTCATCAGGCAGATACGCAGTATTTT.

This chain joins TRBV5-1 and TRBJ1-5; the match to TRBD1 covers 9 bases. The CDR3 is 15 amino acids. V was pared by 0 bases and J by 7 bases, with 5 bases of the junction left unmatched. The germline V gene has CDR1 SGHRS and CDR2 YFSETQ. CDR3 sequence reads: CASSLGDRAGQPQHF. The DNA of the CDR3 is TGCGCCAGCAGCTTGGGGGACAGGGCAGGCCAGCCCCAGCATTTT.